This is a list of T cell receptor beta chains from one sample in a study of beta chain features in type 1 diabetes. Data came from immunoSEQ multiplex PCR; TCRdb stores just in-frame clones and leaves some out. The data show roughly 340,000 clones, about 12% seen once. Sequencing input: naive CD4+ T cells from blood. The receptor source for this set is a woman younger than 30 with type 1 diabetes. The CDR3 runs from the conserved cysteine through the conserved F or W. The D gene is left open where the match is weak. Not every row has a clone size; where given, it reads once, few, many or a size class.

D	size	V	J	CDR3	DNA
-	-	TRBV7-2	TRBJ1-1	CASSLREAVTEAFF	TGTGCCAGCAGCTTGCGGGAGGCTGTCACTGAAGCTTTCTTT
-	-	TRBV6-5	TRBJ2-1	CASSYGGKGEQFF	TGTGCCAGCAGTTACGGGGGGAAAGGTGAGCAGTTCTTC
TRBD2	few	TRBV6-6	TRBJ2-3	CAGGRFQDTQYF	TGTGCAGGCGGGAGGTTTCAAGATACGCAGTATTTT
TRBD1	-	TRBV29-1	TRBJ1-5	CSVGQGSGNQPQHF	TGCAGCGTGGGACAGGGGTCGGGCAATCAGCCCCAGCATTTT
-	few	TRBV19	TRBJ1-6	CASSIAGTDSPLHF	TGTGCCAGTAGTATCGCGGGGACCGATTCACCCCTCCACTTT
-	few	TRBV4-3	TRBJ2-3	CASSQLEGGTDTQYF	TGCGCCAGCAGCCAGTTAGAGGGGGGCACAGATACGCAGTATTTT
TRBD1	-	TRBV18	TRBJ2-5	CASETGVGETQYF	TGTGCCAGCGAAACAGGGGTCGGGGAGACCCAGTACTTC
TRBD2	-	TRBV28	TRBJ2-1	CASLYLGGEQFF	TGTGCCAGCCTATACCTGGGGGGGGAGCAGTTCTTC
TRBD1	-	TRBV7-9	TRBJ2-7	CASSSRTGLGSTPHEQYF	TGTGCCAGCAGCTCTAGGACAGGGCTTGGCTCAACCCCCCACGAGCAGTACTTC
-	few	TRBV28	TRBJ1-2	CASSLYIVGYTF	TGTGCCAGCAGTCTTTACATCGTGGGCTACACCTTC
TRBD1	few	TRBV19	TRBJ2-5	CASSRDRQETQYF	TGTGCCAGTAGTAGGGACAGGCAAGAGACCCAGTACTTC
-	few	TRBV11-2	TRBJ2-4	CASSFEVRGTRDIQYF	TGTGCCAGCAGCTTCGAGGTCCGGGGAACGCGGGACATTCAGTACTTC
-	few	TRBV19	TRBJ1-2	CASSIATGESYGYTF	TGTGCCAGTAGTATCGCCACCGGGGAGAGCTATGGCTACACCTTC
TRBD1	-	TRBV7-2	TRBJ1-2	CASSPAGTGGRGYTF	TGTGCCAGCAGCCCAGCCGGGACAGGGGGCAGAGGCTACACCTTC
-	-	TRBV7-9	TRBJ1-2	CASSLVHSGADGYTF	TGTGCCAGCAGCTTAGTACACTCTGGAGCCGATGGCTACACCTTC
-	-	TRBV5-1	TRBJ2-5	CASSFAPAETQYF	TGCGCCAGCAGCTTCGCCCCTGCGGAGACCCAGTACTTC
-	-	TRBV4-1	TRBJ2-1	CASSQGRRYNEQFF	TGCGCCAGCAGCCAAGGTAGGCGGTACAATGAGCAGTTCTTC
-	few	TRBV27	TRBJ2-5	CASSPFKWGEKETQYF	TGTGCCAGCAGTCCATTCAAGTGGGGGGAGAAGGAGACCCAGTACTTC
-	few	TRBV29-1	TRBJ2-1	CSVVGLRGLNEQFF	TGCAGCGTTGTTGGTTTAAGGGGCCTCAATGAGCAGTTCTTC
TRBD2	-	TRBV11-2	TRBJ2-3	CVVSGGETDTQYF	TGTGTCGTTAGCGGGGGAGAGACAGATACGCAGTATTTT
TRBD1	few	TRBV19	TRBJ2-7	CASSRDRYYEQYF	TGTGCCAGTAGCCGGGACAGATACTACGAGCAGTACTTC
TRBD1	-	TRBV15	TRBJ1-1	CATSREDRTEAFF	TGTGCCACCAGCAGAGAGGACAGGACTGAAGCTTTCTTT
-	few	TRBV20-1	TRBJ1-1	CSAAGTEAFF	TGCAGTGCTGCGGGCACTGAAGCTTTCTTT
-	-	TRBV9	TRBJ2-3	CASSVEGGEPTDTQYF	TGTGCCAGCAGCGTAGAAGGAGGCGAACCCACAGATACGCAGTATTTT
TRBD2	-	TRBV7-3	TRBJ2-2	CASSLSGGNTGELFF	TGTGCCAGCAGCCTGAGCGGGGGTAACACCGGGGAGCTGTTTTTT
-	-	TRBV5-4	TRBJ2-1	CASSLDSSSYNEQFF	TGTGCCAGCAGCCTCGACTCGAGCTCCTACAATGAGCAGTTCTTC
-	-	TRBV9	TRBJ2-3	CASSVVGDADTQYF	TGTGCCAGCAGCGTAGTCGGGGATGCAGATACGCAGTATTTT
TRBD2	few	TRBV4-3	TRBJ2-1	CASSQDLSELAGGNEQFF	TGCGCCAGCAGCCAAGATTTGTCGGAACTAGCGGGAGGTAATGAGCAGTTCTTC
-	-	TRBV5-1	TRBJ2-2	CASSPTRAGELFF	TGCGCCAGCAGCCCCACCCGGGCCGGGGAGCTGTTTTTT
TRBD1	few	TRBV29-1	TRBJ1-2	CSVVGPRDRAYGYTF	TGCAGCGTTGTAGGCCCCCGGGACAGGGCCTATGGCTACACCTTC
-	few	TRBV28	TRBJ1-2	CASSWTEGGYTF	TGTGCCAGCAGTTGGACAGAGGGGGGCTACACCTTC
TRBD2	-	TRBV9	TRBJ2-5	CASTLGGLAGFQETQYF	TGTGCCAGCACTCTAGGAGGACTAGCGGGCTTCCAAGAGACCCAGTACTTC
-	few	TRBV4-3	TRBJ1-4	CASSQTHREGEKLFF	TGCGCCAGCAGCCAAACTCACAGGGAAGGTGAAAAACTGTTTTTT
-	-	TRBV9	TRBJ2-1	CASSVEQGWNNEQFF	TGTGCCAGCAGCGTAGAGCAGGGTTGGAACAATGAGCAGTTCTTC
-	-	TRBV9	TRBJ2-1	CASSVERLDQSSYNEQFF	TGTGCCAGCAGCGTAGAGAGACTCGACCAAAGCTCCTACAATGAGCAGTTCTTC
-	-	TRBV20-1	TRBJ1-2	CSASRGQGYTF	TGCAGTGCCAGCAGGGGCCAGGGCTACACCTTC
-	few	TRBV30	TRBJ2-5	CASGRERGLYF	TGTGCCTCGGGTAGAGAACGAGGGCTATACTTC
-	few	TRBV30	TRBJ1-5	CAWSVRGNQPQHF	TGTGCCTGGAGTGTAAGAGGGAATCAGCCCCAGCATTTT
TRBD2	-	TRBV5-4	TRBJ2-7	CASSSGGNSKWQYF	TGTGCCAGCAGCAGCGGGGGTAACTCCAAATGGCAGTACTTC
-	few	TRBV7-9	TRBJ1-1	CASSLGSEGARGTEAFF	TGTGCCAGCAGCTTAGGGTCGGAGGGCGCACGTGGGACTGAAGCTTTCTTT
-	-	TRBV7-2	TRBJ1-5	CASSLAQQGSNQPQHF	TGTGCCAGCAGCTTAGCCCAGCAGGGCAGCAATCAGCCCCAGCATTTT
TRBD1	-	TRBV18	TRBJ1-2	CASSPRQGLEYGYTF	TGTGCCAGCTCACCGCGACAGGGTCTGGAGTATGGCTACACCTTC
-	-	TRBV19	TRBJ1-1	CASSMRRLEFEAFF	TGTGCCAGTAGTATGCGACGGCTAGAGTTTGAAGCTTTCTTT
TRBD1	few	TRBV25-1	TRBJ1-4	CASRGQGEEKLFF	TGTGCCAGCAGGGGACAGGGTGAAGAAAAACTGTTTTTT
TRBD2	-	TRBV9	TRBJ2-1	CASSVGEAGERNEQFF	TGTGCCAGCAGCGTAGGAGAAGCGGGAGAGAGGAATGAGCAGTTCTTC
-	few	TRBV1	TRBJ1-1	CSRDRDRTEAFF	TGTTCCCGAGACAGGGATCGAACTGAAGCTTTCTTT